A single sample is the source of the 30 T cell receptor beta chains below, sequenced in a study of sequential checkpoint blockade in melanoma. Described treatment: randomized to nivolumab then ipilimumab (arm A) or the reverse (arm B). Clones were sequenced by immunoSEQ multiplex PCR, and TCRdb holds only the in-frame ones, with some missing. The sample has over 10,000 clones, around 80% seen once. The starting material was CD8+ T cells sorted from blood (inferred from file names), obtained from a patient given nivolumab and ipilimumab in sequence. The receptors originated from a human donor with melanoma.

V gene TRBV4-2 combines with J gene TRBJ2-3; D possibly corresponds to TRBD2 (6 bases). Germline CDR1 reads LGHNA; CDR2 reads YNFKEQ. Trimming stripped 4 bases from V and 10 bases from J, with 21 bases between. This CDR3 spans 15 amino acids. Here the CDR3 reads CASSPMQGGGGPQYF. The CDR3 DNA is TGTGCCAGCAGCCCTATGCAGGGAGGTGGAGGGCCGCAGTATTTT.

The rearrangement joins TRBV27 to TRBJ1-5; 7 bases are a match to TRBD1. The CDR3 runs to 15 residues. J lost 1 base, V lost 6 bases, and 6 bases had no gene match. Germline CDR1 MNHEY, CDR2 SMNVEV (reference sequence). CDR3 coding DNA: TGTGCCAGCAGGGGCCGGGACAGCAGCAATCAGCCCCAGCATTTT. It encodes CASRGRDSSNQPQHF.

This clone was recorded once. The chain carries TRBV2 and TRBJ1-4, with D tentatively TRBD1 (5 bases). The CDR3 is 15 residues long. Germline V gives CDR1 SNHLY, CDR2 FYNNEI. Trimming left V 6 bases short and J 6 bases short, with 17 bases between. The CDR3 is CASRTPGGTDEKLFF. Written as DNA, the CDR3 is TGTGCCAGCAGGACCCCCGGGGGGACTGATGAAAAACTGTTTTTT.

The chain employs TRBV4-1 and TRBJ2-5; 11 positions match TRBD2. This CDR3 has 16 residues. V was pared by 4 bases and J by 2 bases, with 6 bases of the junction left unmatched. Per the germline V gene, CDR1 is MGHRA and CDR2 is YSYEKL. The CDR3 spells CASSPHGTSGQETQYF. The CDR3 coding sequence is TGCGCCAGCAGCCCCCACGGGACTAGCGGACAAGAGACCCAGTACTTC.

The V gene is TRBV10-2, the J gene TRBJ2-7; 9 bases fit TRBD2. CDR1 WSHSY and CDR2 SAAADI come from the germline V gene. There are 15 residues in the CDR3. Trimming at V came to 2 bases and at J to 0 bases, leaving 2 bases not matched to a gene. As DNA, the CDR3 is TGCGCCAGCAGTGAGCCTAGCGGGGACTCCTACGAGCAGTACTTC. It translates to CASSEPSGDSYEQYF.

The chain uses TRBV27 and TRBJ1-6; D is uncertain. Trimming removed 4 bases at V and 9 bases at J, with 16 bases between. Germline loops: CDR1 MNHEY, CDR2 SMNVEV (reference sequence). This CDR3 is built from 15 residues. CDR3 region: CASSSLPEYGSPLHF. CDR3 nucleotides: TGTGCCAGCAGTTCCCTTCCCGAGTACGGTTCACCCCTCCACTTT.

The CDR3 reads CASSTVDGPGISSGNTIYF. The CDR3 region has the DNA TGTGCCAGCAGCACTGTGGACGGACCGGGGATCTCCTCTGGAAACACCATATATTTT. The rearrangement joins TRBV21-1 to TRBJ1-3. TRBV21-1 is tagged as a pseudogene. CDR3 length: 19 residues.

CDR3: CASPGQVNEQYF. CDR3 coding DNA: TGCGCCAGCCCTGGACAGGTCAACGAGCAGTACTTC. The rearrangement joins TRBV5-1 to TRBJ2-5, with TRBD1 identical over 7 bases. The J call is uncertain, as TRBJ2-7 better fits the DNA end. Germline values: CDR1 SGHRS, CDR2 YFSETQ. The CDR3 covers 12 residues.

The chain uses TRBV7-9 and TRBJ2-7; 7 bases line up with TRBD1. The germline V gene has CDR1 SEHNR and CDR2 FQNEAQ (reference sequence). Trimming removed 10 bases from V and 2 bases from J; junction bases left unmatched: 11. This CDR3 spans 14 amino acids. The CDR3 region has the DNA TGTGCCACCCTAAATCGGGACAGACCCTACGAGCAGTACTTC. It codes for CATLNRDRPYEQYF.

This clone came up a few times. V gene TRBV7-9 combines with J gene TRBJ2-7; 7 bases fit TRBD2. V lost 4 bases to trimming and J lost 3 bases; unmatched junction nucleotides: 6. The germline gives CDR1 SEHNR, CDR2 FQNEAQ (reference sequence). This CDR3 contains 14 residues. CDR3 protein: CASSSTGGYYEQYF. The CDR3 DNA reads TGTGCCAGCAGCTCAACGGGGGGATACTACGAGCAGTACTTC.

The chain uses TRBV9 and TRBJ1-2; possible D gene TRBD1, 5 bases. V lost 2 bases and J lost 0, with 11 bases in between. The V gene's germline CDR1 is SGDLS and CDR2 YYNGEE. There are 15 residues in the CDR3. The DNA for the CDR3 is TGTGCCAGCAGCGTGGGGGGGATAGCTAACTATGGCTACACCTTC. As protein: CASSVGGIANYGYTF.

The V gene is TRBV5-4, the J gene TRBJ1-2; D is undetermined. The V gene lost 6 bases and the J gene lost 5 bases, with 17 bases spanning the gap. This CDR3 region has 14 residues. Germline V gene data show CDR1 as SGHNT and CDR2 as YYREEE (reference sequence). The CDR3 reads CASTPSGVSYGYTF. Here the CDR3 DNA reads TGTGCCAGCACCCCGTCAGGCGTTAGTTATGGCTACACCTTC.

The chain is built from TRBV7-9 and TRBJ2-7, with 7 bases aligning to TRBD2. This CDR3 comprises 14 residues. CDR1 and CDR2 (germline): SEHNR, FQNEAQ (reference sequence). The J segment lost 4 bases and the V segment lost 3 bases, leaving 6 bases of the junction unmatched. The CDR3 region has the DNA TGTGCCAGCAGCTTCCGGGACTATCCTTACGAGCAGTACTTC. This encodes CASSFRDYPYEQYF.

The chain recombines TRBV9 with TRBJ2-1; D may be TRBD2 (5 bases). CDR3 length: 13 residues. Trimming removed 3 bases from V and 4 bases from J, with 8 bases in between. The germline CDR1 and CDR2 sequences are SGDLS and YYNGEE. Here the CDR3 reads CASSDQRYNEQFF. The DNA for the CDR3 is TGTGCCAGCAGCGATCAGCGGTACAATGAGCAGTTCTTC.

Comments on this clone: This CDR3 is also generated by other DNA sequences in the sample. J is TRBJ1-2 and V is TRBV9; TRBD1 matches at 9 bases. CDR3 length equals 14 residues. Germline assignment: CDR1 SGDLS and CDR2 YYNGEE. Trimming cost V 4 bases and J 8 bases; bases outside gene matches: 9. The CDR3 bases are TGTGCCAGCAGCTCCCAACAGGGGGCGGACGGCTACACCTTC. This sequence encodes CASSSQQGADGYTF.

This clone was observed once. The chain combines TRBV21-1 with TRBJ1-4; the tabulated D call, TRBD1, remains unverified against the DNA. TRBV21-1 is labeled a pseudogene. This CDR3 spans 17 amino acids. CDR3 DNA: TGTGCCAGCAGCAACGCTTCTCTACAGGGGGCTAATGAAAAACTGTTTTTT. This sequence encodes CASSNASLQGANEKLFF.

The V gene is TRBV6-6, the J gene TRBJ1-5, with D perhaps matching TRBD1 (5 bases). Trimming removed 9 bases from V and 1 base from J, with 13 bases in between. The CDR3 length is 14 residues. Germline CDR1 MNHNY, CDR2 SVGAGI (reference sequence). For the CDR3, the DNA is TGTGCCAGTTCAACAGGCCACAGCAATCAGCCCCAGCATTTT. Translating gives CASSTGHSNQPQHF.

V is TRBV7-9 and J is TRBJ2-3; possible D gene TRBD1, 6 bases. This CDR3 is built from 14 residues. Per germline, CDR1 SEHNR and CDR2 FQNEAQ (reference sequence). The V gene lost 3 bases and the J gene lost 0 bases, with 7 bases spanning the gap. CDR3 sequence reads: CASSLDSSTDTQYF. DNA of the CDR3: TGTGCCAGCAGCTTGGACAGTAGCACAGATACGCAGTATTTT.

The chain links TRBV4-3 to TRBJ2-2; no definite D call. Trimming took 0 bases from V and 2 from J, leaving 10 bases between them. CDR3 size: 16 residues. Germline V gene data show CDR1 as LGHNA and CDR2 as YSLEER. The CDR3 spells CASSQDVVVNTGELFF. CDR3 nucleotide sequence: TGCGCCAGCAGCCAAGATGTAGTGGTCAACACCGGGGAGCTGTTTTTT.

The J gene is TRBJ2-7, the V gene TRBV6-6; TRBD2 aligns across 7 bases. This CDR3 has 12 amino acids. With 2 bases clipped from V and 6 bases from J, the junction kept 1 base outside the gene matches. The V gene's germline CDR1 is MNHNY and CDR2 SVGAGI (reference sequence). As DNA, the CDR3 is TGTGCCAGCAGTTACACGGGGGGCGAGCAGTACTTC. Translation gives CASSYTGGEQYF.

J is TRBJ2-2 and V is TRBV4-3, with D maybe TRBD1 (5 bases). The CDR3 contains 14 residues. V shed 4 bases and J shed 3 bases, with 9 bases lying between them. Looked up from germline, CDR1 is LGHNA and CDR2 is YSLEER. CDR3: CASSPPGYTGELFF. CDR3 DNA: TGCGCCAGCAGCCCGCCAGGGTACACCGGGGAGCTGTTTTTT.

This clone came up a few times. CDR3 bases: TGTGCCAGCAGCTTAGCGGGGGGGGACTCCTACGAGCAGTACTTC. Amino acids: CASSLAGGDSYEQYF. This chain uses TRBV11-3 with TRBJ2-7; 8 nucleotides line up with TRBD2. The CDR3 is 15 amino acids. CDR1 and CDR2 (germline): SGHNT, YENEEA. Losses at the gene ends were 1 base for V and 0 bases for J; bases not matched to a gene: 2.

V gene TRBV19 combines with J gene TRBJ2-7; 7 bases are a match to TRBD2. The germline CDR1 and CDR2 sequences are LNHDA and SQIVND (reference sequence). With V trimmed by 4 bases and J by 3 bases, 6 bases remained unmatched. The CDR3 consists of 14 residues. Here the CDR3 DNA reads TGTGCCAGTAGTAACGGACTAGTAGTCTACGAGCAGTACTTC. It codes for CASSNGLVVYEQYF.

This chain connects TRBV19 to TRBJ1-6, with TRBD1 identical over 9 bases. V trimming: 3 bases; J trimming: 8 bases; junction bases outside the gene matches: 8. There are 16 residues in the CDR3. Germline loops: CDR1 LNHDA, CDR2 SQIVND (reference sequence). CDR3 loop: CASSIAGTGRHSPLHF. CDR3 nucleotide sequence: TGTGCCAGTAGTATTGCCGGGACAGGGAGGCATTCACCCCTCCACTTT.

This clone was observed once. The chain is built from TRBV5-8 and TRBJ1-2; D ambiguous. Trimming removed 0 bases from V and 8 bases from J, with 11 bases in between. Germline V CDR1 and CDR2: SGHTS, YDEGEE. The CDR3 sequence is 13 residues long. The chain's CDR3 is CASSLAVVYGYTF. The CDR3, as DNA: TGTGCCAGCAGCTTGGCCGTAGTTTACGGCTACACCTTC.

The J gene is TRBJ2-1, the V gene TRBV9; 12 bases fit TRBD2. The CDR3 has 19 amino acids. Looked up from germline, CDR1 is SGDLS and CDR2 is YYNGEE. V lost 0 bases to trimming and J lost 5 bases; unmatched junction nucleotides: 12. DNA of the CDR3: TGTGCCAGCAGCGTAGGGGAGAGACTAGCGGGGGTTTATGACAATGAGCAGTTCTTC. Its protein is CASSVGERLAGVYDNEQFF.

The rearrangement joins TRBV10-3 to TRBJ2-1, with 7 bases identical to TRBD2. Germline V gene data show CDR1 as ENHRY and CDR2 as SYGVKD. The CDR3 spans 14 residues. V lost 10 bases, J lost 4 bases, and 10 bases stayed unmatched. CDR3 residues: CATHGGGEYNEQFF. CDR3 nucleotides: TGTGCCACCCACGGTGGGGGGGAGTACAATGAGCAGTTCTTC.

V is TRBV7-2 and J is TRBJ2-3, with D possibly matching TRBD2 (6 bases). CDR3 length equals 15 residues. Between the trimmed V and J ends, which lost 6 bases and 6 bases, there was a span of 19 bases. The germline V gene has CDR1 SGHTA and CDR2 FQGNSA. The CDR3 here is CASRPPGALDDTQYF. The CDR3 nucleotides are TGTGCCAGCAGGCCCCCGGGAGCCTTGGATGATACGCAGTATTTT.

The chain joins TRBV18 to TRBJ2-1; D is perhaps TRBD1 (7 bases). This CDR3 has 16 residues. Germline CDR1 and CDR2: KGHSH and LQKENI. V was trimmed by 2 bases and J by 6 bases, leaving 17 bases between them. The CDR3 protein is CASSPGGGSGINEQFF. The CDR3 coding sequence is TGTGCCAGCTCACCAGGAGGGGGCTCTGGGATCAATGAGCAGTTCTTC. Full variable domain (rest looked up from reference TRBV18 and TRBJ2-1): NAGVMQNPRHLVRRRGQEARLRCSPMKGHSHVYWYRQLPEEGLKFMVYLQKENIIDESGMPKERFSAEFPKEGPSILRIQQVVRGDSAAYFCASSPGGGSGINEQFFGPGTRLTVL.

The V call is TRBV4-1, the J call TRBJ2-4, with D tentatively TRBD2 (5 bases). The germline V gene has CDR1 MGHRA and CDR2 YSYEKL. The CDR3 runs to 16 residues. V was shortened by 0 bases and J by 0 bases, with 9 bases between the two germline ends. The CDR3 nucleotides are TGCGCCAGCAGCCAAGACGGGGTACTAGCCAAAAACATTCAGTACTTC. This encodes CASSQDGVLAKNIQYF.